The 13 T cell receptor beta chains below come from one sample, sequenced in a study of cytomegalovirus exposure and HLA in healthy donors. The PCR used 60 Vbeta and 13 Jbeta primers. Profiled with immunoSEQ multiplex PCR; TCRdb holds only in-frame clones, not every one. The profile shows approximately 150,000 clones, roughly 79% of them singletons. The sample consisted of PBMCs. The receptors were sampled from a woman aged 40 to 50 in good health and CMV-seronegative.

The V gene is TRBV28, the J gene TRBJ1-5; 9 bases agree with TRBD1. CDR1 and CDR2 (germline): MDHEN, SYDVKM. This CDR3 comprises 16 residues. V was pared by 4 bases and J by 4 bases, with 8 bases of the junction left unmatched. The CDR3 loop is CASSSPGQGSNQPQHF. The CDR3 coding sequence is TGTGCCAGCAGTTCGCCGGGACAGGGATCGAATCAGCCCCAGCATTTT.

The chain carries TRBV5-4 and TRBJ1-1; D call uncertain. Trimming removed 0 bases from V and 9 bases from J, with 6 bases in between. Germline V gene lookup returns CDR1 SGHNT and CDR2 YYREEE (reference sequence). This CDR3 is 11 amino acids long. CDR3 in amino acids: CASSLEQQAFF. CDR3 in DNA: TGTGCCAGCAGCTTGGAACAGCAAGCTTTCTTT. Combining the CDR3 with reference TRBV5-4 and TRBJ1-1 gives the whole variable domain ETGVTQSPTHLIKTRGQQVTLRCSSQSGHNTVSWYQQALGQGPQFIFQYYREEENGRGNFPPRFSGLQFPNYSSELNVNALELDDSALYLCASSLEQQAFFGQGTRLTVV.

This clone was counted only a few times. The chain joins TRBV5-1 to TRBJ1-2, with D possibly matching TRBD1 (5 bases). Trimming cost V 4 bases and J 6 bases, with 19 bases left between them. Germline-derived CDR1 and CDR2 are SGHRS and YFSETQ. This CDR3 contains 15 residues. As DNA, the CDR3 is TGCGCCAGCAGCCCTACCGGGGGAGGGGAGGATGGCTACACCTTC. Residues: CASSPTGGGEDGYTF.

V is TRBV9 and J is TRBJ1-4; TRBD1 might be the D (6 bases). The CDR3 length is 15 residues. V lost 5 bases to trimming and J lost 5 bases, with 16 bases between them. The V gene's germline CDR1 is SGDLS and CDR2 YYNGEE. This chain's CDR3 is CASSEAGAKNEKLFF. The DNA for the CDR3 is TGTGCCAGCAGTGAAGCAGGGGCGAAGAATGAAAAACTGTTTTTT. The whole variable domain, remainder taken from reference TRBV9 and TRBJ1-4, is DSGVTQTPKHLITATGQRVTLRCSPRSGDLSVYWYQQSLDQGLQFLIQYYNGEERAKGNILERFSAQQFPDLHSELNLSSLELGDSALYFCASSEAGAKNEKLFFGSGTQLSVL.

V gene TRBV19 combines with J gene TRBJ1-1; a weak D match, TRBD1 (6 bases). The CDR3 is 13 amino acids. The germline V and J ends were trimmed by 2 bases and 4 bases, with 8 bases remaining between them. Germline V gene data show CDR1 as LNHDA and CDR2 as SQIVND (reference sequence). CDR3 residues: CASSIPGVTEAFF. CDR3 bases: TGTGCCAGTAGTATACCAGGGGTCACTGAAGCTTTCTTT.

This chain joins TRBV11-3 and TRBJ1-5; perhaps TRBD1 as D (5 bases). Germline-derived CDR1 and CDR2 are SGHNT and YENEEA. Trimming removed 7 bases at V and 0 bases at J, with 28 bases between. This CDR3 contains 20 residues. The CDR3 nucleotides are TGTGCCAGCACCCCGAGGAACAAAGGGGTGGGGCGCGGTAGCAATCAGCCCCAGCATTTT. Translated, it gives CASTPRNKGVGRGSNQPQHF. Combining the CDR3 with reference TRBV11-3 and TRBJ1-5 gives the whole variable domain EAGVVQSPRYKIIEKKQPVAFWCNPISGHNTLYWYLQNLGQGPELLIRYENEEAVDDSQLPKDRFSAERLKGVDSTLKIQPAELGDSAVYLCASTPRNKGVGRGSNQPQHFGDGTRLSIL.

This clone was seen only once. The J gene is TRBJ2-3, the V gene TRBV5-4, with 8 bases lining up with TRBD2. Germline CDR1 reads SGHNT; CDR2 reads YYREEE (reference sequence). The CDR3 totals 16 residues. V dropped 4 bases and J dropped 3; count of bases not matched to a gene: 10. CDR3 protein: CASSPKAGAGTDTQYF. In DNA form, the CDR3 reads TGTGCCAGCAGCCCCAAAGCGGGAGCAGGAACAGATACGCAGTATTTT.

The rearrangement joins TRBV10-1 to TRBJ2-1; D unclear. The V gene's germline CDR1 is WNHNN and CDR2 SYGVQD (reference sequence). Trimming removed 2 bases at V and 7 bases at J, with 9 bases between. CDR3 length: 13 amino acids. The CDR3 region is CASSEVASNEQFF. The CDR3 nucleotides read TGCGCCAGCAGTGAGGTGGCTTCGAATGAGCAGTTCTTC.

This chain connects TRBV28 to TRBJ1-6; TRBD1 aligns across 7 bases. This CDR3 has 17 amino acids. V lost 0 bases, J lost 6 bases, and 8 bases stayed unmatched. CDR1 and CDR2 from the germline V gene are MDHEN and SYDVKM. This CDR3 is CASSLWLTGTANSPLHF. CDR3 nucleotide sequence: TGTGCCAGCAGTTTATGGCTTACCGGGACAGCTAATTCACCCCTCCACTTT.

V and J are TRBV5-6 and TRBJ1-2; TRBD1 aligns across 8 bases. Germline assignment: CDR1 SGHDT and CDR2 YYEEEE. This CDR3 is built from 15 residues. After removal of 4 bases from V and 4 bases from J, the junction contained 9 bases not matched to a gene. DNA for the CDR3: TGTGCCAGCAGCCTGGGACAGGTTCGGGTCTATGGCTACACCTTC. Protein: CASSLGQVRVYGYTF.

The chain has TRBV7-9 and TRBJ2-7; D is uncertain. V was shortened by 0 bases and J by 5 bases, with 5 bases between the two germline ends. CDR1 and CDR2 (germline): SEHNR, FQNEAQ (reference sequence). This CDR3 region has 12 residues. CDR3 amino acids: CASSLAGHEQYF. Written as DNA, the CDR3 is TGTGCCAGCAGCTTAGCTGGGCACGAGCAGTACTTC. Together with reference TRBV7-9 and TRBJ2-7, the CDR3 gives the full variable domain: DTGVSQNPRHKITKRGQNVTFRCDPISEHNRLYWYRQTLGQGPEFLTYFQNEAQLEKSRLLSDRFSAERPKGSFSTLEIQRTEQGDSAMYLCASSLAGHEQYFGPGTRLTVT.

As concerns this clone: The sample has other DNA sequences that encode this CDR3 too. The CDR3: CASSYYYEQYF. The CDR3, as DNA: TGTGCCAGCAGCTACTACTACGAGCAGTACTTC. The chain has TRBV7-2 and TRBJ2-7; D is unclear. Germline CDR1 reads SGHTA; CDR2 reads FQGNSA. The CDR3 is 11 amino acids. V lost 4 bases and J 3 bases, leaving 4 bases between the germline ends.

The V and J genes are TRBV27 and TRBJ2-7; 8 bases are shared with TRBD1. Trimming cost V 8 bases and J 1 base; bases outside gene matches: 13. The length of the CDR3 is 16 residues. Germline CDR1 MNHEY, CDR2 SMNVEV (reference sequence). The CDR3 DNA sequence: TGTGCCAGCCCTGAGTATGACAGGGGAGTTTCCTACGAGCAGTACTTC. This translates into CASPEYDRGVSYEQYF.